Presented here are 31 T cell receptor beta chains from one specimen sequenced in a study of blood T cell repertoires in COVID-19. This table comes from immunoSEQ multiplex PCR, and its TCRdb copy is limited to in-frame clones, with some not included. Among around 340,000 clones listed, around nine tenths were seen once. Sequenced: PBMCs or T cells enriched from blood (not recorded which). These receptors all stem from a woman aged 25-40 years who had been exposed to COVID-19.

This clone was seen a single time. The J gene is TRBJ2-1, the V gene TRBV13, with TRBD1 matching 11 bases. With 3 bases clipped from V and 7 bases from J, the junction kept 8 bases outside the gene matches. The germline V gene has CDR1 PRHDT and CDR2 FYEKMQ (reference sequence). The CDR3 spans 16 residues. The CDR3 sequence: CASSLDKGQGANEQFF. In nucleotides, the CDR3 is TGTGCCAGCAGCTTGGATAAAGGACAGGGGGCGAATGAGCAGTTCTTC.

V gene TRBV5-1 combines with J gene TRBJ2-3; D possibly corresponds to TRBD2 (6 bases). This CDR3 region has 15 residues. Germline V gene data show CDR1 as SGHRS and CDR2 as YFSETQ. Between the trimmed V and J ends, which lost 9 bases and 2 bases, there was a span of 19 bases. CDR3 protein: CATTLGLAFTDTQYF. CDR3 in DNA: TGCGCCACCACTTTGGGGCTAGCGTTCACAGATACGCAGTATTTT.

The chain couples TRBV6-1 to TRBJ1-5, with a weak D call TRBD1 (6 bases). CDR1 and CDR2 (germline): MNHNS, SASEGT. There are 15 residues in the CDR3. V gave up 3 bases and J gave up 0 bases, with 9 bases separating them. CDR3 sequence reads: CASSEETGSNQPQHF. The DNA of the CDR3 is TGTGCCAGCAGTGAGGAGACAGGTAGCAATCAGCCCCAGCATTTT.

J is TRBJ2-7 and V is TRBV29-1, with D unresolved. Germline assignment: CDR1 SQVTM and CDR2 ANQGSEA. The CDR3 is 14 amino acids. V was cut by 0 bases and J by 3 bases, with 12 bases left in between. CDR3 residues: CSVEDINSGYEQYF. In DNA form, the CDR3 reads TGCAGCGTTGAAGATATAAACAGTGGCTACGAGCAGTACTTC.

The chain is built from TRBV24-1 and TRBJ2-5; 12 nucleotides line up with TRBD2. The germline gives CDR1 KGHDR, CDR2 SFDVKD. V shed 1 base and J 5 bases; nucleotides not matched to a gene: 1. CDR3 size: 15 residues. In DNA form, the CDR3 reads TGTGCCACCAGTGATTTTGGACTAGCGGGGGAGACCCAGTACTTC. Translated, it gives CATSDFGLAGETQYF.

V usage is TRBV19 and J usage is TRBJ2-5, with 7 positions matching TRBD2. Germline trimming cut 0 bases from V and 5 bases from J; bases unmatched to any gene: 9. CDR3 size: 16 residues. In germline, CDR1 is LNHDA, CDR2 SQIVND (reference sequence). CDR3 bases: TGTGCCAGTAGTATAGACCGGACTAGACGTGGCGAGACCCAGTACTTC. Translated, it gives CASSIDRTRRGETQYF.

Only a few counts were recorded for this clone. The genes are TRBV7-8 and TRBJ2-7; D unclear. Germline V CDR1 and CDR2: SGHVS, FQNEAQ. This CDR3 has 14 residues. Trimming shortened V by 2 bases and J by 2 bases, and 10 bases separated the two germline ends. CDR3 bases: TGTGCCAGCAGCTTAACGGGTGGTGCCTACGAGCAGTACTTC. This encodes CASSLTGGAYEQYF. The variable domain in full, completed from reference TRBV7-8 and TRBJ2-7, reads GAGVSQSPRYKVAKRGQDVALRCDPISGHVSLFWYQQALGQGPEFLTYFQNEAQLDKSGLPSDRFFAERPEGSVSTLKIQRTQQEDSAVYLCASSLTGGAYEQYFGPGTRLTVT.

The V call is TRBV30, the J call TRBJ2-5, with TRBD2 identical over 13 bases. V shed 5 bases and J 2 bases; nucleotides not matched to a gene: 8. The CDR3 has 16 residues. CDR1 and CDR2 from the germline V gene are GTSNPN and SVGIG (reference sequence). The CDR3 protein is CAWGTGTSGTQETQYF. The CDR3 coding sequence is TGTGCCTGGGGCACCGGGACTAGCGGGACTCAAGAGACCCAGTACTTC.

The J gene is TRBJ1-4, the V gene TRBV29-1; 8 nucleotides line up with TRBD1. The CDR3 runs to 13 residues. Germline loops: CDR1 SQVTM, CDR2 ANQGSEA. The trim removed 1 base at V and 8 bases at J, leaving 3 bases unmatched. The CDR3, as DNA: TGCAGCGTTGAAGGGCACAGGGGGGAAAAACTGTTTTTT. Translation gives CSVEGHRGEKLFF.

This sequence joins TRBV13 and TRBJ2-1, with TRBD1 as a possible D gene (6 bases). The CDR3 is 16 amino acids. Trimming pared 6 bases from V and 3 bases from J, leaving 18 bases between. From germline, CDR1 is PRHDT and CDR2 FYEKMQ (reference sequence). This CDR3 reads CASSLTQRTDYNEQFF. The CDR3 DNA reads TGTGCCAGCAGTCTCACCCAGCGGACAGACTACAATGAGCAGTTCTTC.

The genes are TRBV30 and TRBJ2-1; 11 bases are shared with TRBD1. CDR3 length equals 16 residues. J lost 5 bases, V lost 1 base, and 7 bases had no gene match. From germline, CDR1 is GTSNPN and CDR2 SVGIG (reference sequence). CDR3 in DNA: TGTGCCTGGAGTGGGGGGGACAGGGGGTTTGACAATGAGCAGTTCTTC. Residues: CAWSGGDRGFDNEQFF.

V is TRBV4-2 and J is TRBJ2-5; 7 bases map to TRBD1. In germline, CDR1 is LGHNA, CDR2 YNFKEQ. The V and J ends lost 2 bases and 5 bases, in that order; junction bases with no gene match: 8. The CDR3 loop spans 15 amino acids. The CDR3 region has the DNA TGTGCCAGCAGCCAACAACGACAGGGTTGGGAGACCCAGTACTTC. Its protein product is CASSQQRQGWETQYF.

The rearrangement links TRBV5-3 to TRBJ2-2; a weak D match, TRBD2 (6 bases). TRBV5-3 is an open reading frame whose function is uncertain. There are 17 residues in the CDR3. Trimming cost V 3 bases and J 2 bases, with 17 bases left between them. CDR3: CARSSHPWGVNTGELFF. DNA of the CDR3: TGTGCCAGAAGCTCCCACCCTTGGGGGGTTAACACCGGGGAGCTGTTTTTT.

The chain recombines TRBV27 with TRBJ2-2; D might be TRBD2 (5 bases). The germline V gene has CDR1 MNHEY and CDR2 SMNVEV (reference sequence). The ends were cut back, 5 bases at V and 6 bases at J, with 13 bases in the middle. The CDR3 has 14 amino acids. CDR3 DNA sequence: TGTGCCAGCAGTCCTAGAGGGATTGCCGGGGAGCTGTTTTTT. This translates into CASSPRGIAGELFF.

The genes are TRBV28 and TRBJ2-7, with 7 bases that match TRBD1. CDR3 size: 14 residues. The germline V gene has CDR1 MDHEN and CDR2 SYDVKM. The V and J ends lost 5 bases and 4 bases, in that order; junction bases with no gene match: 8. CDR3 sequence reads: CASSPSGTVYEQYF. In nucleotides, the CDR3 is TGTGCCAGCAGTCCCTCGGGGACAGTGTACGAGCAGTACTTC.

The rearrangement links TRBV28 to TRBJ1-2; D is perhaps TRBD1 (5 bases). V lost 6 bases and J lost 3, with 14 bases in between. This CDR3 has 14 amino acids. Germline CDR1 MDHEN, CDR2 SYDVKM. The CDR3 here is CASRWGGIDYGYTF. As DNA, the CDR3 is TGTGCCAGCAGATGGGGGGGGATTGACTATGGCTACACCTTC.

This clone was found once. The chain combines TRBV15 with TRBJ1-2; perhaps TRBD1 as D (5 bases). CDR1 is LNHNV and CDR2 is YYDKDF in the germline V gene (reference sequence). The CDR3 runs 13 residues. Trimming took off 4 bases at V and 1 base at J, with 7 bases between the two ends. This CDR3 reads CATSTDSNYGYTF. The CDR3 coding sequence is TGTGCCACCAGCACCGACAGTAACTATGGCTACACCTTC.

This chain connects TRBV3-1 (or the pseudogene TRBV3-2) to TRBJ2-1; a weak D match, TRBD2 (5 bases). Trimming took off 3 bases at V and 9 bases at J, with 12 bases between the two ends. The germline CDR1 and CDR2 sequences are LGHDT and YNNKEL (reference sequence). The CDR3 covers 13 residues. For the CDR3, the DNA is TGTGCCAGCAGCCAGGGGTTCCGGGGTGAGCAGTTCTTC. It is translated as CASSQGFRGEQFF.

About this clone itself: Because the CDR3's place on the DNA is in doubt, the DNA is left out and the CDR3 is given as listed by TCRdb. The gene calls are TRBV12-3 or TRBV12-4 and TRBJ1-1. The CDR3 extends over 12 residues, inclusive of both ends. The CDR3: CASSSSVTEAFF.

This chain links TRBV5-5 with TRBJ2-2, with D uncertain. The CDR3 consists of 14 residues. The V gene's germline CDR1 is SGHKS and CDR2 YYEKEE (reference sequence). Between the trimmed V and J ends, which lost 0 bases and 3 bases, there was a span of 6 bases. The CDR3 coding sequence is TGTGCCAGCAGCTTGGATGCGTACACCGGGGAGCTGTTTTTT. Translation: CASSLDAYTGELFF.

The chain recombines TRBV10-1 with TRBJ2-1; 9 positions match TRBD2. The CDR3 totals 14 residues. The germline gives CDR1 WNHNN, CDR2 SYGVQD (reference sequence). V was clipped by 2 bases and J by 6 bases; unmatched bases: 2. The CDR3 DNA reads TGCGCCAGCAGTGAGGGGACTAGCTTCAATGAGCAGTTCTTC. Its protein is CASSEGTSFNEQFF.

The chain carries TRBV25-1 and TRBJ2-2; perhaps TRBD1 as D (6 bases). Germline lookup yields CDR1 MGHDK and CDR2 SYGVNS. V lost 6 bases and J lost 6, with 8 bases in between. This CDR3 spans 12 amino acids. CDR3 in amino acids: CASRQGAGELFF. For the CDR3, the DNA is TGTGCCAGCAGACAGGGTGCCGGGGAGCTGTTTTTT. Filled out from reference TRBV25-1 and TRBJ2-2, the complete variable domain reads EADIYQTPRYLVIGTGKKITLECSQTMGHDKMYWYQQDPGMELHLIHYSYGVNSTEKGDLSSESTVSRIRTEHFPLTLESARPSHTSQYLCASRQGAGELFFGEGSRLTVL.

The rearrangement links TRBV7-3 to TRBJ2-7; TRBD1 is a possible D gene (5 bases). From germline, CDR1 is SGHTA and CDR2 FQGTGA. The CDR3 is 15 amino acids. Trimming removed 5 bases from V and 2 bases from J, with 16 bases in between. CDR3 loop: CASSPAAGYPYEQYF. CDR3 nucleotide sequence: TGTGCCAGCAGCCCGGCGGCAGGGTACCCCTACGAGCAGTACTTC.

The chain couples TRBV30 to TRBJ2-1, with a possible D match to TRBD2 (7 bases). The CDR3 consists of 14 residues. The V end lost 2 bases, the J end lost 7 bases, and 15 bases lay between the germline ends. Looked up from germline, CDR1 is GTSNPN and CDR2 is SVGIG (reference sequence). The CDR3 protein is CAWSTGLGGNEQFF. In nucleotides, the CDR3 is TGTGCCTGGAGTACTGGACTAGGGGGGAATGAGCAGTTCTTC.

V and J are TRBV7-3 and TRBJ2-2; 15 bases are shared with TRBD2. Trimming removed 3 bases from V and 3 bases from J; junction bases left unmatched: 2. The CDR3 is 17 residues long. Germline CDR1 reads SGHTA; CDR2 reads FQGTGA. In nucleotides, the CDR3 is TGTGCCAGCAGCTTCGGACTAGCGGGAGGGGACACCGGGGAGCTGTTTTTT. It translates to CASSFGLAGGDTGELFF. Full variable domain (rest looked up from reference TRBV7-3 and TRBJ2-2): GAGVSQTPSNKVTEKGKYVELRCDPISGHTALYWYRQSLGQGPEFLIYFQGTGAADDSGLPNDRFFAVRPEGSVSTLKIQRTERGDSAVYLCASSFGLAGGDTGELFFGEGSRLTVL.

The genes are TRBV28 and TRBJ2-1; weak D call: TRBD1 (5 bases). Germline-derived CDR1 and CDR2 are MDHEN and SYDVKM. V lost 5 bases to trimming and J lost 2 bases, with 19 bases between them. The length of the CDR3 is 17 residues. CDR3 in DNA: TGTGCCAGCAGTCCTCCCCCGGCAGGGAAACCCTACAATGAGCAGTTCTTC. Translation: CASSPPPAGKPYNEQFF. The complete variable domain, with remaining parts taken from reference TRBV28 and TRBJ2-1, reads DVKVTQSSRYLVKRTGEKVFLECVQDMDHENMFWYRQDPGLGLRLIYFSYDVKMKEKGDIPEGYSVSREKKERFSLILESASTNQTSMYLCASSPPPAGKPYNEQFFGPGTRLTVL.

The chain has TRBV19 and TRBJ1-5; 7 nucleotides match TRBD1. With V trimmed by 0 bases and J by 0 bases, 8 bases remained unmatched. The CDR3 has 18 residues. Germline V gene data show CDR1 as LNHDA and CDR2 as SQIVND (reference sequence). CDR3 bases: TGTGCCAGTAGTATAGACCTGGGACAGCTTTCTAGCAATCAGCCCCAGCATTTT. It specifies CASSIDLGQLSSNQPQHF.

This clone was recorded only once. This rearrangement joins TRBV9 to TRBJ2-2; possibly TRBD1 for D (5 bases). CDR3 length: 17 residues. V was trimmed by 3 bases and J by 0 bases, leaving 15 bases between them. Germline V gene data show CDR1 as SGDLS and CDR2 as YYNGEE. Here the CDR3 DNA reads TGTGCCAGCAGCGCAGTGACGGACACAACGAACACCGGGGAGCTGTTTTTT. It is translated as CASSAVTDTTNTGELFF.

This clone has more than one count but fewer than ten. V and J are TRBV2 and TRBJ2-1, with 7 nucleotides matching TRBD2. Germline values: CDR1 SNHLY, CDR2 FYNNEI. This CDR3 has 13 amino acids. J was trimmed by 11 bases and V by 0 bases; bases with no gene match: 4. CDR3 coding DNA: TGTGCCAGCAGTGAAGCGCCGGGGACTAAGCAGTTCTTC. Its translation is CASSEAPGTKQFF.

This clone was observed at least ten times. The DNA of the CDR3 is TGTGCCAGCACCCCAAGTGGACTAGCGGGAGATGGGGGATGGGAGACCCAGTACTTC. Protein: CASTPSGLAGDGGWETQYF. J is TRBJ2-5 and V is TRBV9, with 13 bases matching TRBD2. With V trimmed by 6 bases and J by 5 bases, 19 bases remained unmatched. CDR1 and CDR2 from the germline V gene are SGDLS and YYNGEE. CDR3 length: 19 residues.

This clone was recorded only once. The rearrangement uses TRBV6-5 and TRBJ2-7, with D possibly matching TRBD1 (6 bases). Trimming stripped 5 bases from V and 6 bases from J, with 17 bases between. Germline V gene sequence: CDR1 MNHEY, CDR2 SVGAGI. The CDR3 runs 14 residues. The CDR3 DNA follows: TGTGCCAGCAGTCCACAGGGACCCTGGGGCGAGCAGTACTTC. It encodes CASSPQGPWGEQYF.